The 4 T cell receptor beta chains below all came from one sample that was sequenced in a study of T cell changes during pregnancy in multiple sclerosis. Some clones are missing from TCRdb's copy, which holds only in-frame ones; the method was immunoSEQ multiplex PCR. The data show 20,000 to 25,000 clones, approximately 89% seen once. The sample was CD8+ T cells from peripheral blood mononuclear cells, taken in the first trimester of pregnancy. These receptors were taken from a female donor in good health, enrolled as a control in a pregnancy study.

J is TRBJ2-3 and V is TRBV28, with TRBD2 identical over 10 bases. The CDR3 totals 16 residues. Trimming removed 4 bases from V and 5 bases from J; junction bases left unmatched: 9. Germline V CDR1 and CDR2: MDHEN, SYDVKM. The CDR3 coding sequence is TGTGCCAGCAGTTCATCAGCGGGAGGGCATGTAGATACGCAGTATTTT. Its protein is CASSSSAGGHVDTQYF. The complete variable domain, with remaining parts taken from reference TRBV28 and TRBJ2-3, reads DVKVTQSSRYLVKRTGEKVFLECVQDMDHENMFWYRQDPGLGLRLIYFSYDVKMKEKGDIPEGYSVSREKKERFSLILESASTNQTSMYLCASSSSAGGHVDTQYFGPGTRLTVL.

The chain links TRBV9 to TRBJ1-5, with D perhaps TRBD1 (6 bases). Germline V gene sequence: CDR1 SGDLS, CDR2 YYNGEE. The ends were cut back, 4 bases at V and 0 bases at J, with 11 bases in the middle. This CDR3 region has 15 residues. CDR3: CASSPQGYSNQPQHF. DNA of the CDR3: TGTGCCAGCAGCCCCCAGGGGTATAGCAATCAGCCCCAGCATTTT. Variable domain in full (rest from reference TRBV9 and TRBJ1-5): DSGVTQTPKHLITATGQRVTLRCSPRSGDLSVYWYQQSLDQGLQFLIQYYNGEERAKGNILERFSAQQFPDLHSELNLSSLELGDSALYFCASSPQGYSNQPQHFGDGTRLSIL.

The J gene is TRBJ2-7, the V gene TRBV4-1, with 8 nucleotides matching TRBD2. Per the germline V gene, CDR1 is MGHRA and CDR2 is YSYEKL. J gave up 4 bases and V 0 bases, and 8 bases lay outside the gene matches. CDR3 length: 16 residues. CDR3 nucleotide sequence: TGCGCCAGCAGCCAAGATATGCGCGGGGGGAGGTACGAGCAGTACTTC. Its protein is CASSQDMRGGRYEQYF.

Concerning this clone itself: In the same sample, other DNA sequences code for this CDR3. This chain joins TRBV27 and TRBJ1-2, with TRBD1 identical over 7 bases. The CDR3 has 14 residues. CDR1 and CDR2 (germline): MNHEY, SMNVEV (reference sequence). V was clipped by 6 bases and J by 3 bases; unmatched bases: 7. The CDR3 loop reads CASRLTGTDYGYTF. In DNA, the CDR3 is TGTGCCAGCAGATTAACCGGGACAGACTATGGCTACACCTTC.